One sample yielded the 26 T cell receptor beta chains listed below, sequenced in a study of blood T cell repertoires in COVID-19. The table came from immunoSEQ multiplex PCR; TCRdb's copy has only in-frame clones and leaves some out. The sample has 250,000 or so clones, around 90% seen once. The sequencing input was peripheral blood. The receptors stem from a woman aged 40-49 years who had recovered from COVID-19.

The rearrangement links TRBV24-1 to TRBJ2-3; D is possibly TRBD2 (6 bases). CDR1 and CDR2 from the germline V gene are KGHDR and SFDVKD. V shed 9 bases and J shed 0 bases, with 9 bases lying between them. CDR3 length equals 13 residues. The CDR3 DNA reads TGTGCCACCTCAAGCGGGAGCACAGATACGCAGTATTTT. Its protein product is CATSSGSTDTQYF.

Points on this clone: A junction boundary mismatches the germline segment, possibly from a read error. This chain links TRBV5-1 with TRBJ1-6; 7 nucleotides agree with TRBD1. This CDR3 is 14 amino acids long. CDR1 SGHRS and CDR2 YFSETQ come from the germline V gene. CDR3 nucleotide sequence: TGCGCCAGCAGCGCCGGGACAGAGAATTCACCCTTCCACTTT. Protein product: CASSAGTENSPFHF.

The chain uses TRBV11-3 and TRBJ2-7; a possible D gene is TRBD2 (6 bases). The V end lost 5 bases, the J end lost 6 bases, and 14 bases lay between the germline ends. CDR1 and CDR2 (germline): SGHNT, YENEEA. The CDR3 loop spans 13 amino acids. CDR3 nucleotides: TGTGCCAGCAGCGTGGCCTCCGGGGGCGAGCAGTACTTC. Amino acids: CASSVASGGEQYF.

V is TRBV30 and J is TRBJ2-7; TRBD1 matches at 9 bases. Germline-derived CDR1 and CDR2 are GTSNPN and SVGIG (reference sequence). The CDR3 is 15 amino acids. J lost 4 bases, V lost 4 bases, and 11 bases had no gene match. CDR3: CAWTPTGGGKYEQYF. Here the CDR3 DNA reads TGTGCCTGGACCCCCACAGGGGGCGGTAAGTACGAGCAGTACTTC.

In its sample, this clone was seen a few times. The V gene is TRBV7-3, the J gene TRBJ2-1; 10 nucleotides match TRBD2. J gave up 7 bases and V 4 bases, and 4 bases lay outside the gene matches. The CDR3 spans 14 residues. CDR1 and CDR2 (germline): SGHTA, FQGTGA. CDR3 amino acids: CASSSPTSGNEQFF. DNA for the CDR3: TGTGCCAGCAGCTCCCCGACTAGCGGGAATGAGCAGTTCTTC.

The J gene is TRBJ2-5, the V gene TRBV30, with 7 bases matching TRBD1. V trimming: 0 bases; J trimming: 4 bases; junction bases outside the gene matches: 5. CDR1 is GTSNPN and CDR2 is SVGIG in the germline V gene (reference sequence). The CDR3 runs to 14 residues. CDR3 loop: CAWSVRGGTETQYF. The CDR3 DNA follows: TGTGCCTGGAGTGTACGAGGGGGCACAGAGACCCAGTACTTC.

As for this clone: Additional DNA sequences in this sample encode the identical CDR3. The chain employs TRBV12-3 or TRBV12-4 and TRBJ2-7; tentative D call: TRBD1 (5 bases). The germline V and J ends were trimmed by 2 bases and 4 bases, with 6 bases remaining between them. There are 12 residues in the CDR3. The CDR3 bases are TGTGCCAGCAGTTTACAGGGTTACGAGCAGTACTTC. Its translation: CASSLQGYEQYF.

The rearrangement uses TRBV27 and TRBJ2-3; D is possibly TRBD2 (5 bases). V lost 2 bases and J 0 bases, leaving 9 bases between the germline ends. Germline CDR1 MNHEY, CDR2 SMNVEV (reference sequence). This CDR3 has 15 amino acids. The CDR3 nucleotides read TGTGCCAGCAGTTTAACAGCGGCCAGCACAGATACGCAGTATTTT. This sequence encodes CASSLTAASTDTQYF.

The rearrangement joins TRBV7-8 to TRBJ2-7, with D perhaps TRBD2 (6 bases). The CDR3 totals 13 residues. Germline V gene sequence: CDR1 SGHVS, CDR2 FQNEAQ. V was cut by 1 base and J by 3 bases, with 7 bases left in between. CDR3 DNA sequence: TGTGCCAGCAGCTTAGGGGGACTCTACGAGCAGTACTTC. Amino acid sequence: CASSLGGLYEQYF.

The chain joins TRBV30 to TRBJ1-1; no clear D gene. The CDR3 runs to 12 residues. With 1 base removed from V and 11 bases from J, the gap between germline ends came to 14 bases. Germline V gene data show CDR1 as GTSNPN and CDR2 as SVGIG (reference sequence). The CDR3: CAWSAIWNGAFF. CDR3 nucleotide sequence: TGTGCCTGGAGTGCTATATGGAACGGGGCTTTCTTT. The variable domain in full, completed from reference TRBV30 and TRBJ1-1, reads SQTIHQWPATLVQPVGSPLSLECTVEGTSNPNLYWYRQAAGRGLQLLFYSVGIGQISSEVPQNLSASRPQDRQFILSSKKLLLSDSGFYLCAWSAIWNGAFFGQGTRLTVV.

In its sample, this clone was seen once. This chain uses TRBV7-2 with TRBJ2-7; 13 bases are shared with TRBD2. The CDR3 totals 16 residues. Losses at the gene ends were 5 bases for V and 3 bases for J; bases not matched to a gene: 7. The germline gives CDR1 SGHTA, CDR2 FQGNSA. CDR3 sequence: CASSPPGTSGVYEQYF. DNA of the CDR3: TGTGCCAGCAGCCCCCCTGGGACTAGCGGGGTCTACGAGCAGTACTTC. Full variable domain (rest looked up from reference TRBV7-2 and TRBJ2-7): GAGVSQSPSNKVTEKGKDVELRCDPISGHTALYWYRQSLGQGLEFLIYFQGNSAPDKSGLPSDRFSAERTGGSVSTLTIQRTQQEDSAVYLCASSPPGTSGVYEQYFGPGTRLTVT.

The V gene is TRBV5-1, the J gene TRBJ2-3, with 13 bases identical to TRBD2. V was pared by 4 bases and J by 6 bases, with 8 bases of the junction left unmatched. The CDR3 contains 16 residues. CDR1 is SGHRS, CDR2 YFSETQ, per germline. CDR3 nucleotide sequence: TGCGCCAGCAGCCCTGGACTAGCGGGAGAATTGGATACGCAGTATTTT. As protein: CASSPGLAGELDTQYF. Full variable domain (outside the CDR3, taken from reference TRBV5-1 and TRBJ2-3): KAGVTQTPRYLIKTRGQQVTLSCSPISGHRSVSWYQQTPGQGLQFLFEYFSETQRNKGNFPGRFSGRQFSNSRSEMNVSTLELGDSALYLCASSPGLAGELDTQYFGPGTRLTVL.

The chain carries TRBV4-1 and TRBJ2-3, with TRBD1 matching over 7 bases. CDR1 is MGHRA and CDR2 is YSYEKL in the germline V gene. The CDR3 is 17 residues long. V gave up 3 bases and J gave up 4 bases; unmatched junction bases: 13. This CDR3 reads CASSQAFDREPPDTQYF. The CDR3 DNA reads TGCGCCAGCAGCCAGGCATTCGACAGGGAACCCCCAGATACGCAGTATTTT.

The chain joins TRBV11-2 to TRBJ2-2, with TRBD2 matching over 12 bases. The CDR3 runs to 19 residues. V gave up 3 bases and J gave up 4 bases; unmatched junction bases: 12. Germline V lookup: CDR1 SGHAT, CDR2 FQNNGV. This chain's CDR3 is CASSLTGPGLAGPTGELFF. The CDR3 nucleotides are TGTGCCAGCAGCTTGACCGGTCCGGGACTAGCGGGCCCCACCGGGGAGCTGTTTTTT.

The chain is built from TRBV28 and TRBJ1-3; TRBD1 is a possible D gene (5 bases). Germline values: CDR1 MDHEN, CDR2 SYDVKM. CDR3 length: 17 residues. The V end lost 2 bases, the J end lost 0 bases, and 14 bases lay between the germline ends. The DNA for the CDR3 is TGTGCCAGCAGTTTAGAGGCGGGACCGAGCTCTGGAAACACCATATATTTT. Amino acid sequence: CASSLEAGPSSGNTIYF.

V usage is TRBV24-1 and J usage is TRBJ2-3, with D maybe TRBD2 (6 bases). V was trimmed by 3 bases and J by 6 bases, leaving 18 bases between them. The CDR3 is made up of 16 amino acids. Germline CDR1 is KGHDR and CDR2 is SFDVKD. The chain's CDR3 is CATSDPTGDHEDTQYF. The CDR3 DNA sequence: TGTGCCACCAGTGATCCCACGGGGGACCATGAGGATACGCAGTATTTT.

This chain connects TRBV9 to TRBJ1-1, with 8 bases identical to TRBD1. V shed 3 bases and J 1 base; nucleotides not matched to a gene: 2. CDR3 length: 14 residues. Per germline, CDR1 SGDLS and CDR2 YYNGEE. CDR3 protein: CASSAGTGNTEAFF. As DNA, the CDR3 is TGTGCCAGCAGCGCCGGGACAGGGAACACTGAAGCTTTCTTT.

About this clone itself: The sample holds other DNA sequences that translate to the same CDR3. The genes are TRBV27 and TRBJ2-7, with 11 positions matching TRBD1. The CDR3 has 14 residues. V shed 5 bases and J 3 bases; nucleotides not matched to a gene: 3. Germline-derived CDR1 and CDR2 are MNHEY and SMNVEV (reference sequence). The CDR3 spells CASSPGTGGYEQYF. The CDR3 DNA sequence: TGTGCCAGCAGTCCGGGGACAGGGGGCTACGAGCAGTACTTC.

The rearrangement uses TRBV30 and TRBJ2-7, with TRBD2 matching over 7 bases. The germline CDR1 and CDR2 sequences are GTSNPN and SVGIG (reference sequence). The CDR3 is 13 amino acids. The trim removed 3 bases at V and 5 bases at J, leaving 7 bases unmatched. CDR3 nucleotides: TGTGCCTGGAGCAGGACTAGTTCGCACGAGCAGTACTTC. Amino acid sequence: CAWSRTSSHEQYF.

This clone was found once. The chain is built from TRBV30 and TRBJ1-2; D unresolved. The CDR3 covers 11 residues. CDR1 is GTSNPN, CDR2 SVGIG, per germline (reference sequence). V was trimmed by 5 bases and J by 3 bases, leaving 7 bases between them. The CDR3 spells CAWSVDYGYTF. CDR3 DNA sequence: TGTGCCTGGTCGGTGGACTATGGCTACACCTTC. The full variable domain, rest sourced from reference TRBV30 and TRBJ1-2, is SQTIHQWPATLVQPVGSPLSLECTVEGTSNPNLYWYRQAAGRGLQLLFYSVGIGQISSEVPQNLSASRPQDRQFILSSKKLLLSDSGFYLCAWSVDYGYTFGSGTRLTVV.

The genes are TRBV6-5 and TRBJ2-1; TRBD2 is a possible D gene (5 bases). CDR1 MNHEY and CDR2 SVGAGI come from the germline V gene. V was trimmed by 3 bases and J by 9 bases, leaving 12 bases between them. The CDR3 contains 13 residues. CDR3 bases: TGTGCCAGCAGTTATAACGGGGTGGGTGAGCAGTTCTTC. Protein product: CASSYNGVGEQFF.

The table lists this clone with a count of one. This sequence joins TRBV6-5 and TRBJ2-2; 9 bases are a match to TRBD1. Germline V CDR1 and CDR2: MNHEY, SVGAGI. J was trimmed by 7 bases and V by 2 bases; bases with no gene match: 8. The CDR3 contains 16 residues. Here the CDR3 DNA reads TGTGCCAGCAGTTACACCACAGGGGGCGGAGGCGGGGAGCTGTTTTTT. Translated, it gives CASSYTTGGGGGELFF.

CDR3 loop: CASSVAAGGGSNEQFF. The CDR3 coding sequence is TGTGCCAGCAGCGTAGCGGCGGGAGGGGGCTCTAATGAGCAGTTCTTC. V and J are TRBV9 and TRBJ2-1; TRBD2 matches 9 bases. This CDR3 is built from 16 residues. Germline-derived CDR1 and CDR2 are SGDLS and YYNGEE. V lost 0 bases and J lost 7; bases outside the gene matches: 8.

The chain couples TRBV29-1 to TRBJ2-1, with D perhaps TRBD2 (6 bases). The V end was cut by 7 bases, the J end by 3 bases, with 10 bases between. The CDR3 has 12 amino acids. The germline V gene encodes CDR1 SQVTM and CDR2 ANQGSEA. As DNA, the CDR3 is TGCAGCGCCCAGGAGGGCTACAATGAGCAGTTCTTC. Its translation is CSAQEGYNEQFF.

V and J are TRBV2 and TRBJ2-1; 10 bases agree with TRBD2. The CDR3 is made up of 16 amino acids. V shed 6 bases and J 9 bases; nucleotides not matched to a gene: 14. Germline V lookup: CDR1 SNHLY, CDR2 FYNNEI. The CDR3 bases are TGTGCCAGCAGAGACCGCATAGCGGGAGGAAGCGGTGAGCAGTTCTTC. Translating it yields CASRDRIAGGSGEQFF.

CDR3 sequence reads: CASSPGDSSGSYNEQFF. As DNA, the CDR3 is TGTGCCAGCAGCCCAGGGGACTCTAGCGGCTCCTACAATGAGCAGTTCTTC. This rearrangement joins TRBV3-1 (or the pseudogene TRBV3-2) to TRBJ2-1; weak D call: TRBD2 (7 bases). Germline V CDR1 and CDR2: LGHDT, YNNKEL (reference sequence). Trimming removed 4 bases at V and 0 bases at J, with 16 bases between. The CDR3 is 17 residues long.